The source of this T cell receptor (beta chain) is a study of radiation and T cells in renal cell carcinoma. Study outcomes and limitations: From baseline, blood top tumor clonotypes peaked at 2 weeks post-radiation.

Germline values: CDR1 MDHEN, CDR2 SYDVKM. The junction had 14 bases not matched to a gene; V was cut back by 6 bases and J by 0 bases. The CDR3 is made up of 17 amino acids. Noted time point: baseline pretreatment blood. The treatment here: 15 Gy SBRT to primary tumor, nephrectomy 4 weeks later. The tumor was a clear cell renal cell carcinoma. Here immunoSEQ multiplex PCR was the method, and the copy in TCRdb shows in-frame clones only, minus some. The repertoire consists of around 94,000 clones, with 65% to 90% occurring once and the leading ten covering almost 8%. In regard to this clone: What it binds is unknown.

This material consisted of blood, taken from a patient whose treatment included radiotherapy and nephrectomy. The chain employs TRBV28 and TRBJ2-7, with 7 bases identical to TRBD2. The origin of this receptor is a middle-aged man with renal cell carcinoma. CDR3 nucleotides: TGTGCCAGCAGGGCAGCGGGGACGGTCGTCGGCTCCTACGAGCAGTACTTC. It translates to CASRAAGTVVGSYEQYF.